The TCR beta chain under discussion was sequenced for a study of shared clonotypes between healthy human individuals. Cells designated naive CD8 were CD45RO-negative and were positively selected for CCR7, with terminally differentiated effector memory CD45RA+ cells excluded. This CDR3 is built from 14 residues. V was pared by 3 bases and J by 3 bases, with 3 bases of the junction left unmatched. Germline V lookup: CDR1 SGHVS, CDR2 FQNEAQ. Profiling relied on immunoSEQ multiplex PCR, and the TCRdb table lists in-frame clones only, not all of them. Here the sample spans approximately 1.9 million clones, just under 95% being singletons.

The genes are TRBV7-8 and TRBJ2-7; 9 nucleotides match TRBD1. The source material was naive CD8+ T cells from PBMCs. The TCR comes from a man between 18 and 35 years old in good health. Some clones in this sample may be carry-over from other donors' samples. For the CDR3, the DNA is TGTGCCAGCAGCTTCCGGGACAGGGTCTACGAGCAGTACTTC. Its protein is CASSFRDRVYEQYF.